The 32 T cell receptor beta chains below come from one sample, sequenced in a study of OX40 agonist ivuxolimab in advanced cancers. Measured with immunoSEQ multiplex PCR; TCRdb has only the in-frame clones, and not every one. The sample carries about 13,000 clones, about 85% recorded once. Sample: CD4+ or CD8+ T cells sorted from blood, taken in a trial of the OX40 agonist ivuxolimab. These receptors originate from an adult with an advanced solid tumor such as melanoma, head and neck, liver or kidney cancer.

V usage is TRBV5-6 and J usage is TRBJ2-7; D ambiguous. V was cut by 4 bases and J by 0 bases, with 11 bases left in between. From germline, CDR1 is SGHDT and CDR2 YYEEEE. The CDR3 is 14 amino acids. The CDR3: CASSPSVPSYEQYF. Written as DNA, the CDR3 is TGTGCCAGCAGCCCTTCCGTACCCTCCTACGAGCAGTACTTC.

V and J are TRBV30 and TRBJ2-1; weak D call: TRBD2 (5 bases). CDR1 GTSNPN and CDR2 SVGIG come from the germline V gene (reference sequence). There are 13 residues in the CDR3. Between the trimmed V and J ends, which lost 2 bases and 2 bases, there was a span of 7 bases. CDR3 residues: CAWSTGTYNEQFF. In DNA, the CDR3 is TGTGCCTGGAGTACCGGGACCTACAATGAGCAGTTCTTC.

The chain joins TRBV21-1 to TRBJ1-1. TRBV21-1 is labeled a pseudogene. This CDR3 is 16 amino acids long. In nucleotides, the CDR3 is TGTGCCAGCAGGGAACTCCTAGCTACACATCGCACTGAAGCTTTCTTT. Translation gives CASRELLATHRTEAFF.

The CDR3 DNA is TGTGCCACCAGCAGAGATTCCCCAAACGAGCAGTACTTC. Translated: CATSRDSPNEQYF. J is TRBJ2-7 and V is TRBV15, with D unresolved. V was cut by 0 bases and J by 5 bases, with 8 bases left in between. Germline lookup yields CDR1 LNHNV and CDR2 YYDKDF (reference sequence). This CDR3 region has 13 residues.

The chain has TRBV4-2 and TRBJ1-5; no definite D call. V was shortened by 0 bases and J by 3 bases, with 15 bases between the two germline ends. The CDR3 extends over 17 amino acids. Germline V gives CDR1 LGHNA, CDR2 YNFKEQ. The CDR3 nucleotides read TGTGCCAGCAGCCAAGATAGGTTTGGGCAGGCCAATCAGCCCCAGCATTTT. This sequence encodes CASSQDRFGQANQPQHF.

V usage is TRBV9 and J usage is TRBJ1-6, with a possible D match to TRBD1 (6 bases). Per the germline V gene, CDR1 is SGDLS and CDR2 is YYNGEE. This CDR3 is 15 amino acids long. V was pared by 3 bases and J by 7 bases, with 14 bases between. CDR3 nucleotide sequence: TGTGCCAGCAGCGCGGAGGGGGGCCTCAATTCACCCCTCCACTTT. Its protein product is CASSAEGGLNSPLHF.

V usage is TRBV6-9 and J usage is TRBJ1-2; no reliable D call. V lost 6 bases and J lost 4, with 12 bases in between. The CDR3 spans 13 residues. In germline, CDR1 is MNHGY, CDR2 SVAAGI. Here the CDR3 DNA reads TGTGCCAGCAGCCTACGGTGGACCTATGGCTACACCTTC. As protein: CASSLRWTYGYTF.

A few counts support this clone. The rearrangement uses TRBV7-6 and TRBJ2-5, with 7 bases matching TRBD1. Trimming cost V 6 bases and J 5 bases; bases outside gene matches: 9. This CDR3 comprises 14 residues. In germline, CDR1 is SGHVS, CDR2 FNYEAQ. CDR3 sequence: CASRPTGAAETQYF. The DNA for the CDR3 is TGTGCCAGCAGACCAACAGGGGCGGCGGAGACCCAGTACTTC.

This chain links TRBV11-1 with TRBJ2-5; 7 positions agree with TRBD1. The J segment lost 6 bases and the V segment lost 5 bases, leaving 12 bases of the junction unmatched. This CDR3 is 15 amino acids long. Per germline, CDR1 SGHAT and CDR2 FQDESV (reference sequence). CDR3 coding DNA: TGTGCCAGCAGCCCAGAAGGGGGCGCGTGGAAGACCCAGTACTTC. It translates to CASSPEGGAWKTQYF.

In this sample, this clone turned up a few times. The rearrangement links TRBV19 to TRBJ2-1; 9 positions agree with TRBD2. V was clipped by 10 bases and J by 6 bases; unmatched bases: 10. Germline lookup yields CDR1 LNHDA and CDR2 SQIVND (reference sequence). The CDR3 is 14 residues long. CDR3 coding DNA: TGTGCCACCCAAGAGGGCGGGGGGGGCAATGAGCAGTTCTTC. Translated, it gives CATQEGGGGNEQFF.

The chain carries TRBV28 and TRBJ2-7; tentatively, D is TRBD1 (5 bases). Germline CDR1 and CDR2: MDHEN and SYDVKM. The V and J ends lost 9 bases and 2 bases respectively, with 11 bases between them. The CDR3 is 12 amino acids. The CDR3 sequence is CASGHSTYEQYF. In DNA, the CDR3 is TGTGCCAGTGGACATTCTACCTACGAGCAGTACTTC.

The chain couples TRBV9 to TRBJ2-5; D uncertain. The length of the CDR3 is 14 residues. V lost 2 bases and J lost 3, with 11 bases in between. Germline CDR1 reads SGDLS; CDR2 reads YYNGEE. The DNA for the CDR3 is TGTGCCAGCAGCGTTTATTCTACGGAAGAGACCCAGTACTTC. Encoded protein: CASSVYSTEETQYF. Filled out from reference TRBV9 and TRBJ2-5, the complete variable domain reads DSGVTQTPKHLITATGQRVTLRCSPRSGDLSVYWYQQSLDQGLQFLIQYYNGEERAKGNILERFSAQQFPDLHSELNLSSLELGDSALYFCASSVYSTEETQYFGPGTRLLVL.

DNA for the CDR3: TGCAGCGTTGAAGTAGTTGGGGACAACTCCTACGAGCAGTACTTC. This translates into CSVEVVGDNSYEQYF. J is TRBJ2-7 and V is TRBV29-1, with D possibly being TRBD1 (6 bases). The germline V and J ends were trimmed by 1 base and 0 bases, with 13 bases remaining between them. This CDR3 comprises 15 residues. From germline, CDR1 is SQVTM and CDR2 ANQGSEA.

V usage is TRBV2 and J usage is TRBJ1-2; no definite D call. CDR1 and CDR2 from the germline V gene are SNHLY and FYNNEI. Trimming took off 4 bases at V and 4 bases at J, with 13 bases between the two ends. The CDR3 is 14 amino acids. CDR3 bases: TGTGCCAGCAGTGTAAAAGGGATGGCCTATGGCTACACCTTC. Residues: CASSVKGMAYGYTF. Full variable domain (remainder filled in from reference TRBV2 and TRBJ1-2): EPEVTQTPSHQVTQMGQEVILRCVPISNHLYFYWYRQILGQKVEFLVSFYNNEISEKSEIFDDQFSVERPDGSNFTLKIRSTKLEDSAMYFCASSVKGMAYGYTFGSGTRLTVV.

This chain uses TRBV7-9 with TRBJ2-7; unclear D gene. The CDR3 spans 14 residues. V was trimmed by 2 bases and J by 5 bases, leaving 13 bases between them. CDR1 SEHNR and CDR2 FQNEAQ come from the germline V gene (reference sequence). The CDR3 spells CASSLQPRRHEQYF. Written as DNA, the CDR3 is TGTGCCAGCAGCTTACAACCTAGGAGACACGAGCAGTACTTC.

This sequence joins TRBV19 and TRBJ1-2; D may be TRBD1 (6 bases). Per germline, CDR1 LNHDA and CDR2 SQIVND (reference sequence). This CDR3 comprises 13 residues. Trimming removed 7 bases at V and 6 bases at J, with 15 bases between. The CDR3 here is CASTDSPGDGYTF. The CDR3 DNA sequence: TGTGCCAGTACCGATAGCCCAGGGGATGGCTACACCTTC.

The CDR3 here is CASSMRPGGEAFF. The CDR3 nucleotides are TGTGCCAGTAGTATGCGGCCAGGGGGTGAAGCTTTCTTT. This chain uses TRBV19 with TRBJ1-1, with 7 bases identical to TRBD1. Losses at the gene ends were 3 bases for V and 7 bases for J; bases not matched to a gene: 5. CDR3 length: 13 residues. CDR1 and CDR2 (germline): LNHDA, SQIVND (reference sequence).

The CDR3 loop reads CASSSWVGEDSGNTIYF. In DNA form, the CDR3 reads TGTGCCAGCTCATCATGGGTCGGCGAGGACTCTGGAAACACCATATATTTT. The rearrangement joins TRBV18 to TRBJ1-3, with D uncertain. The germline gives CDR1 KGHSH, CDR2 LQKENI. CDR3 size: 17 residues. Trimming cost V 5 bases and J 0 bases, with 17 bases left between them. The variable domain in full, completed from reference TRBV18 and TRBJ1-3, reads NAGVMQNPRHLVRRRGQEARLRCSPMKGHSHVYWYRQLPEEGLKFMVYLQKENIIDESGMPKERFSAEFPKEGPSILRIQQVVRGDSAAYFCASSSWVGEDSGNTIYFGEGSWLTVV.

In this sample, this clone is medium-sized. The V and J genes are TRBV14 and TRBJ2-7, with D unresolved. Trimming took off 0 bases at V and 3 bases at J, with 6 bases between the two ends. The CDR3 has 13 residues. Germline V gives CDR1 SGHDN, CDR2 FVKESK. CDR3 DNA sequence: TGTGCCAGCAGCCAAGATCGCGACTACGAGCAGTACTTC. Its translation is CASSQDRDYEQYF.

This chain joins TRBV20-1 and TRBJ1-5; D is perhaps TRBD1 (6 bases). V was pared by 5 bases and J by 10 bases, with 12 bases between. The CDR3 is 11 residues long. Germline CDR1 DFQATT, CDR2 SNEGSKA (reference sequence). The CDR3 is CSAYTGSPQHF. Here the CDR3 DNA reads TGCAGTGCTTATACAGGGTCCCCCCAGCATTTT.

The gene calls are TRBV7-9 and TRBJ2-5, with TRBD1 matching 7 bases. Germline values: CDR1 SEHNR, CDR2 FQNEAQ (reference sequence). The CDR3 loop spans 14 amino acids. Unmatched junction bases numbered 9, after V lost 6 bases and J lost 5 bases. The CDR3 loop is CASRDDRAYETQYF. CDR3 sequence (DNA): TGTGCCAGCAGAGACGACAGGGCCTACGAGACCCAGTACTTC.

The V and J genes are TRBV9 and TRBJ1-1; possibly TRBD1 for D (6 bases). The V gene lost 0 bases and the J gene lost 4 bases, with 10 bases spanning the gap. Per germline, CDR1 SGDLS and CDR2 YYNGEE. The CDR3 has 14 amino acids. The CDR3 sequence is CASSVAGVGTEAFF. The DNA for the CDR3 is TGTGCCAGCAGCGTAGCAGGGGTGGGCACTGAAGCTTTCTTT.

The V call is TRBV6-1, the J call TRBJ2-3; D not resolved. Trimming took 7 bases from V and 6 from J, leaving 14 bases between them. This CDR3 has 13 residues. CDR1 and CDR2 (germline): MNHNS, SASEGT. CDR3 amino acids: CASTLLHDDTQYF. CDR3 DNA sequence: TGTGCCAGCACCCTGCTCCATGATGATACGCAGTATTTT.

By share, this clone ranks as medium-sized. The germline gene is not matched at one end of the junction; a read error may be the cause. The chain recombines TRBV7-7 with TRBJ2-3; D is possibly TRBD2 (6 bases). CDR1 and CDR2 (germline): SSHAT, FNYEAQ (reference sequence). The CDR3 extends over 13 amino acids. In nucleotides, the CDR3 is TGTGCTAGCAGCTTAGCGGCCGATCGAACGCAGTATTTT. This sequence encodes CASSLAADRTQYF. The whole variable domain, filled in from reference TRBV7-7 and TRBJ2-3, reads GAGVSQSPRYKVTKRGQDVTLRCDPISSHATLYWYQQALGQGPEFLTYFNYEAQPDKSGLPSDRFSAERPEGSISTLTIQRTEQRDSAMYRCASSLAADRTQYFGPGTRLTVL.

The chain carries TRBV10-3 and TRBJ2-5; D not resolved. The CDR3 sequence is 13 residues long. Germline values: CDR1 ENHRY, CDR2 SYGVKD. Trimming took off 0 bases at V and 4 bases at J, with 6 bases between the two ends. The CDR3 DNA sequence: TGTGCCATCAGTGAGTCGGGGTCAGAGACCCAGTACTTC. It yields the protein CAISESGSETQYF.

The rearrangement links TRBV6-5 to TRBJ1-5, with no clear D. From germline, CDR1 is MNHEY and CDR2 SVGAGI. The CDR3 loop spans 13 amino acids. Deletions cut 2 bases from V and 8 bases from J, with 10 bases between. The chain's CDR3 is CASSYGQTEPQHF. The CDR3 DNA reads TGTGCCAGCAGTTACGGTCAAACGGAGCCCCAGCATTTT.

The chain links TRBV27 to TRBJ1-1; D not certain. CDR1 is MNHEY, CDR2 SMNVEV, per germline (reference sequence). Trimming pared 2 bases from V and 4 bases from J, leaving 8 bases between. CDR3 size: 13 residues. CDR3 in DNA: TGTGCCAGCAGTTTAGGACTGGGCACTGAAGCTTTCTTT. Translated: CASSLGLGTEAFF.

V is TRBV27 and J is TRBJ2-5; 9 nucleotides match TRBD2. This CDR3 is built from 16 residues. Germline assignment: CDR1 MNHEY and CDR2 SMNVEV (reference sequence). V was pared by 2 bases and J by 2 bases, with 6 bases of the junction left unmatched. The CDR3 DNA sequence: TGTGCCAGCAGTTTAACTTTAGCGGGAGTTCAAGAGACCCAGTACTTC. Translating it yields CASSLTLAGVQETQYF.

The V call is TRBV11-2, the J call TRBJ1-2; no clear D. Germline lookup yields CDR1 SGHAT and CDR2 FQNNGV. With 2 bases removed from V and 14 bases from J, the gap between germline ends came to 6 bases. The CDR3 is made up of 9 amino acids. The CDR3 DNA reads TGTGCCAGCAGCTTAATAACTACCTTC. The encoded protein is CASSLITTF.

V is TRBV19 and J is TRBJ2-1; 12 nucleotides align to TRBD2. The CDR3 is 17 amino acids. CDR1 and CDR2 (germline): LNHDA, SQIVND (reference sequence). The trim removed 0 bases at V and 7 bases at J, leaving 7 bases unmatched. The CDR3 is CASSIDRETSGGNEQFF. CDR3 nucleotides: TGTGCCAGTAGTATAGATCGGGAGACTAGCGGGGGTAATGAGCAGTTCTTC.

J is TRBJ1-6 and V is TRBV6-1; D is unclear. This CDR3 has 16 residues. Germline loops: CDR1 MNHNS, CDR2 SASEGT. Between the trimmed V and J ends, which lost 0 bases and 4 bases, there was a span of 10 bases. The CDR3 sequence is CASSEALGSYNSPLHF. CDR3 DNA: TGTGCCAGCAGTGAAGCGCTGGGGAGTTATAATTCACCCCTCCACTTT.

Written as DNA, the CDR3 is TGTGCCAGCAGCTTAGTGCTAGCGGAACTCACAGATACGCAGTATTTT. Protein sequence: CASSLVLAELTDTQYF. This sequence joins TRBV7-8 and TRBJ2-3; 7 nucleotides agree with TRBD2. This CDR3 spans 16 amino acids. The germline V gene encodes CDR1 SGHVS and CDR2 FQNEAQ. The V and J ends lost 1 base and 2 bases, in that order; junction bases with no gene match: 6. The whole variable domain, remainder taken from reference TRBV7-8 and TRBJ2-3, is GAGVSQSPRYKVAKRGQDVALRCDPISGHVSLFWYQQALGQGPEFLTYFQNEAQLDKSGLPSDRFFAERPEGSVSTLKIQRTQQEDSAVYLCASSLVLAELTDTQYFGPGTRLTVL.